These 8 T cell receptor beta chains originate from one sample sequenced in a study of Ad26.COV2.S vaccination and SARS-CoV-2 variants (dated by TCRdb to the early 2020s). What this sample's treatment or condition label stands for: 15 to 20 received Ad26.COV2.S at low or high dose, single or two shots; 5 received placebo; per-sample allocation not given. For vaccine and placebo recipients, repertoires were sequenced using samples collected on day 63 after the first injection. The library came from the immunoSEQ multiplex PCR assay. TCRdb limited this immuneACCESS table to in-frame rearrangements with V and J called. A share of clones is missing; checked studies link under half to unresolved V genes, and the rest is unexplained. The sample table records 500,000 or so clones; approximately 90% of these occur just once. 9.5% to 15% of the sample is held by the ten biggest clonotypes. The material was peripheral blood, obtained in a trial of Ad26.COV2.S vaccine versus placebo. The receptors here all came from a person aged 18 to 65 who received the Ad26.COV2.S COVID-19 vaccine or a placebo.

The chain has TRBV6-1 and TRBJ1-1; TRBD1 is a possible D gene (5 bases). The germline gives CDR1 MNHNS, CDR2 SASEGT. The CDR3 totals 14 residues. Trimming left V 6 bases short and J 3 bases short, with 14 bases between. The CDR3 loop is CASRFGLGDTEAFF. The CDR3 DNA reads as TGTGCCAGCAGGTTCGGGTTAGGGGACACTGAAGCTTTCTTT.

Of note for this clone: Being one base from a much bigger clone, this may be a read error. The chain uses TRBV30 and TRBJ1-6, with D tentatively TRBD1 (6 bases). CDR1 is GTSNPN, CDR2 SVGIG, per germline (reference sequence). The CDR3 loop spans 13 amino acids. Trimming removed 4 bases from V and 5 bases from J, with 9 bases in between. CDR3: CAWNQGNNSPLHF. The CDR3 nucleotides read TGTGCCTGGAACCAGGGGAATAATTCACCCCTCCACTTT.

This chain joins TRBV28 and TRBJ2-1; the D gene is possibly TRBD2 (7 bases). Trimming removed 8 bases at V and 7 bases at J, with 15 bases between. Looked up from germline, CDR1 is MDHEN and CDR2 is SYDVKM. The CDR3 is 13 residues long. CDR3 loop: CASVGGGWNEQFF. The CDR3, as DNA: TGTGCCAGCGTAGGGGGAGGGTGGAATGAGCAGTTCTTC.

The genes are TRBV19 and TRBJ1-2; D may be TRBD1 (6 bases). Germline-derived CDR1 and CDR2 are LNHDA and SQIVND (reference sequence). Trimming removed 7 bases at V and 10 bases at J, with 19 bases between. This CDR3 region has 13 residues. DNA for the CDR3: TGTGCCAGTAAATACGGGGGCGCTGATGACTACACCTTC. It yields the protein CASKYGGADDYTF.

The V call is TRBV30, the J call TRBJ2-7, with D possibly matching TRBD2 (6 bases). Trimming took 1 base from V and 3 from J, leaving 10 bases between them. From germline, CDR1 is GTSNPN and CDR2 SVGIG (reference sequence). CDR3 length: 13 residues. DNA of the CDR3: TGTGCCTGGAGTGGAGGGGACTTCTACGAGCAGTACTTC. This gives the protein CAWSGGDFYEQYF.

V usage is TRBV7-6 and J usage is TRBJ2-1; 8 bases map to TRBD2. Germline V gene data show CDR1 as SGHVS and CDR2 as FNYEAQ. V trimming: 1 base; J trimming: 8 bases; junction bases outside the gene matches: 7. The CDR3 consists of 15 residues. The CDR3 loop reads CASSLEGLGSHEQFF. CDR3 DNA sequence: TGTGCCAGCAGCTTAGAGGGACTAGGGTCACATGAGCAGTTCTTC. Based on the CDR3 plus reference TRBV7-6 and TRBJ2-1, the full variable domain is GAGVSQSPRYKVTKRGQDVALRCDPISGHVSLYWYRQALGQGPEFLTYFNYEAQQDKSGLPNDRFSAERPEGSISTLTIQRTEQRDSAMYRCASSLEGLGSHEQFFGPGTRLTVL.

The chain is built from TRBV5-1 and TRBJ1-1; D might be TRBD1 (5 bases). This CDR3 is 15 amino acids long. V gave up 4 bases and J gave up 5 bases, with 18 bases separating them. CDR1 is SGHRS, CDR2 YFSETQ, per germline. DNA of the CDR3: TGCGCCAGCAGCCCCTCTGTCGGGACGCCGACTGAAGCTTTCTTT. Protein product: CASSPSVGTPTEAFF.

This clone has just one count. V usage is TRBV9 and J usage is TRBJ2-1; TRBD2 agrees at 8 bases. The CDR3 spans 16 residues. After removal of 4 bases from V and 7 bases from J, the junction contained 13 bases not matched to a gene. Germline CDR1 reads SGDLS; CDR2 reads YYNGEE. For the CDR3, the DNA is TGTGCCAGCAGCACAGGGTTAAGACTAGCGTCGAATGAGCAGTTCTTC. Its translation is CASSTGLRLASNEQFF. Filled out from reference TRBV9 and TRBJ2-1, the complete variable domain reads DSGVTQTPKHLITATGQRVTLRCSPRSGDLSVYWYQQSLDQGLQFLIQYYNGEERAKGNILERFSAQQFPDLHSELNLSSLELGDSALYFCASSTGLRLASNEQFFGPGTRLTVL.